This is a list of T cell receptor beta chains from one sample in a study of multiple sclerosis patients with progressive multifocal leukoencephalopathy. Assay used: immunoSEQ multiplex PCR; TCRdb lists only in-frame clones, some missing. The sample lists tens of thousands of clones; over 85% were seen once. This sample comprised PBMCs, obtained from a patient treated with natalizumab. These receptors were taken from a human donor with multiple sclerosis. Both conserved end residues are part of each CDR3. The D gene is left open where the match is weak. Clone size is stated in some rows and not others, as once, few, many or a class when expanded.

16 TRBJ1-3 - TRBV5-1 - CASSLVPDNPGNTIYF TGCGCCAGCAGCTTGGTGCCGGATAACCCTGGAAACACCATATATTTT
15 TRBJ1-1 once TRBV7-2 TRBD1 CASSTDRARHTEAFF TGTGCCAGCAGCACAGACAGGGCGAGGCACACTGAAGCTTTCTTT
15 TRBJ1-5 - TRBV6-5 - CASSLGPGLNQPQHF TGTGCCAGCAGCCTCGGGCCAGGACTTAATCAGCCCCAGCATTTT
13 TRBJ1-4 - TRBV4-2 - CASSPGLGEKLFF TGTGCCAGCAGTCCCGGACTGGGTGAAAAACTGTTTTTT
16 TRBJ2-1 - TRBV2 TRBD2 CASSARMASGSNEQFF TGTGCCAGCAGTGCGAGGATGGCTAGCGGGAGCAATGAGCAGTTCTTC
13 TRBJ2-5 - TRBV9 TRBD2 CASSVGGSETQYF TGTGCCAGCAGCGTAGGCGGGAGTGAGACCCAGTACTTC
14 TRBJ2-7 - TRBV5-4 TRBD2 CASRSSGSDYEQYF TGTGCCAGCCGATCTAGCGGGAGCGACTACGAGCAGTACTTC
16 TRBJ2-1 - TRBV6-1 TRBD2 CASSGGTSGSRDEQFF TGTGCCAGCAGTGGGGGGACTAGCGGGAGTAGGGATGAGCAGTTCTTC
13 TRBJ2-3 - TRBV18 - CASSPDSTDTQYF TGTGCCAGCTCACCGGACAGCACAGATACGCAGTATTTT
15 TRBJ2-7 once TRBV4-1 TRBD2 CASSQRAGESYEQYF TGCGCCAGCAGCCAACGAGCGGGAGAGTCCTACGAGCAGTACTTC
16 TRBJ2-7 - TRBV9 TRBD2 CASSASTSGRANEQYF TGTGCCAGCAGCGCTTCTACTAGCGGGAGGGCGAACGAGCAGTACTTC
15 TRBJ2-1 - TRBV14 - CASSQVGGSYNEQFF TGTGCCAGCAGCCAAGTCGGGGGCTCCTACAATGAGCAGTTCTTC
17 TRBJ2-7 - TRBV28 TRBD1 CASSLGSWGTGSREQYF TGTGCCAGCAGTTTAGGGTCGTGGGGGACAGGTTCGAGGGAGCAGTACTTC
16 TRBJ1-5 - TRBV4-1 - CASSQVVGTMNQPQHF TGCGCCAGCAGCCAAGTGGTCGGCACGATGAATCAGCCCCAGCATTTT
16 TRBJ2-6 - TRBV30 - CAWSLGVSSGANVLTF TGTGCCTGGAGTTTAGGAGTGAGCTCTGGGGCCAACGTCCTGACTTTC
13 TRBJ2-2 - TRBV6-1 - CASSTYETGELFF TGTGCCAGCAGCACCTATGAAACCGGGGAGCTGTTTTTT
13 TRBJ1-6 - TRBV6-1 - CASSEAGNSPLHF TGTGCCAGCAGTGAAGCGGGCAATTCACCCCTCCACTTT
16 TRBJ2-1 - TRBV7-2 - CASSLVEGGRGRRQFF TGTGCCAGCAGCTTAGTGGAGGGTGGGAGAGGGAGGCGGCAGTTCTTC
18 TRBJ2-7 - TRBV7-2 TRBD2 CASSHHPPTAGGSYEQYF TGTGCCAGCAGTCACCACCCCCCCACGGCGGGAGGAAGCTACGAGCAGTACTTC
14 TRBJ1-2 - TRBV28 - CASSPNPSKGGYTF TGTGCCAGCAGTCCGAACCCCTCTAAGGGCGGCTACACCTTC
16 TRBJ1-5 once TRBV7-2 - CASSPSLGGIRQPQHF TGTGCCAGCAGCCCATCTCTTGGGGGTATAAGGCAGCCCCAGCATTTT
12 TRBJ1-2 - TRBV29-1 - CSVEKGKYGYTF TGCAGCGTTGAAAAAGGGAAGTATGGCTACACCTTC
15 TRBJ2-7 - TRBV7-9 TRBD1 CASSPDRVLSYEQYF TGTGCCAGCAGCCCTGACAGGGTCCTCTCCTACGAGCAGTACTTC
14 TRBJ2-7 - TRBV18 - CASSPFRGGDEQYF TGTGCCAGCTCACCATTCAGGGGAGGGGACGAGCAGTACTTC
19 TRBJ1-4 - TRBV16 - CASSRLMDWVRATNEKLFF TGTGCCAGCAGCCGTCTAATGGACTGGGTACGAGCAACTAATGAAAAACTGTTTTTT
14 TRBJ2-7 - TRBV11-2 - CASSWSGFSYEQYF TGTGCCAGCTCGTGGAGCGGCTTCTCCTACGAGCAGTACTTC
13 TRBJ1-2 - TRBV10-3 - CAISALGADGYTF TGTGCCATCAGTGCATTAGGGGCCGATGGCTACACCTTC
16 TRBJ2-3 - TRBV6-6 - CASSYADDRDYDTQYF TGTGCCAGCAGCTACGCCGATGACAGAGATTATGATACGCAGTATTTT
15 TRBJ2-7 - TRBV5-4 TRBD2 CASSQSSGGSYEQYF TGTGCCAGCAGCCAATCTAGCGGGGGCTCCTACGAGCAGTACTTC
11 TRBJ2-1 - TRBV27 - CASSLGNEQFF TGTGCCAGCAGTTTGGGAAATGAGCAGTTCTTC
15 TRBJ2-7 - TRBV5-1 - CASSLAQGTDHEQYF TGCGCCAGCAGCTTGGCCCAGGGTACAGACCACGAGCAGTACTTC
16 TRBJ2-2 - TRBV9 - CASSVAPGGHTGELFF TGTGCCAGCAGCGTAGCCCCCGGGGGGCACACCGGGGAGCTGTTTTTT
16 TRBJ2-5 - TRBV25-1 - CASSGPRGSPEGTQYF TGTGCCAGCAGTGGACCTCGGGGCAGCCCGGAAGGGACCCAGTACTTC
14 TRBJ2-1 once TRBV14 TRBD2 CASSPGLAKDEQFF TGTGCCAGCAGTCCGGGACTAGCGAAGGATGAGCAGTTCTTC
13 TRBJ2-7 few TRBV6-1 TRBD1 CASLDRGRYEQYF TGTGCCAGCCTAGACAGGGGTCGATACGAGCAGTACTTC
15 TRBJ2-3 - TRBV19 TRBD2 CASSILAGVTDTQYF TGTGCCAGTAGTATATTAGCGGGGGTCACAGATACGCAGTATTTT
14 TRBJ1-2 - TRBV7-2 - CASSSPGANYGYTF TGTGCCAGCAGCTCACCCGGGGCTAACTATGGCTACACCTTC
17 TRBJ2-3 - TRBV19 TRBD2 CASRRGSSGSSTDTQYF TGTGCCAGTAGACGGGGGTCTAGCGGATCTAGCACAGATACGCAGTATTTT
15 TRBJ1-1 - TRBV6-5 - CASSYSISGVPEAFF TGTGCCAGCAGTTACTCGATATCAGGGGTCCCTGAAGCTTTCTTT
14 TRBJ1-1 - TRBV2 - CASSAIQGYTEAFF TGTGCCAGCAGTGCAATTCAGGGGTACACTGAAGCTTTCTTT
14 TRBJ1-3 - TRBV25-1 - CASSESASGNTIYF TGTGCCAGCAGTGAATCAGCCTCTGGAAACACCATATATTTT
13 TRBJ2-7 - TRBV6-5 - CACRDGVTYEQYF TGTGCCTGCCGGGACGGGGTAACCTACGAGCAGTACTTC
15 TRBJ1-1 - TRBV14 TRBD1 CASSQATTGATEAFF TGTGCCAGCAGCCAGGCGACGACAGGGGCCACTGAAGCTTTCTTT
14 TRBJ1-3 - TRBV5-1 - CASSLAGVANTIYF TGCGCCAGCAGCTTGGCCGGGGTCGCAAACACCATATATTTT
13 TRBJ2-7 - TRBV6-5 TRBD1 CASSRQGSGEQYF TGTGCCAGCAGTAGACAGGGTTCGGGCGAGCAGTACTTC
17 TRBJ1-5 - TRBV28 - CASSFFPAGHPNQPQHF TGTGCCAGCAGTTTTTTCCCGGCGGGACATCCGAATCAGCCCCAGCATTTT
16 TRBJ1-2 few TRBV6-6 TRBD1 CASSWDRGSRNYGYTF TGTGCCAGCAGTTGGGACAGGGGGAGTAGGAACTATGGCTACACCTTC
15 TRBJ2-4 - TRBV6-1 - CASRASRGERNIQYF TGTGCCAGCAGGGCGTCCAGGGGGGAAAGAAACATTCAGTACTTC
15 TRBJ1-2 - TRBV7-8 - CAGSRTVTDNYGYTF TGTGCCGGCAGCAGGACGGTCACCGACAACTATGGCTACACCTTC
17 TRBJ2-7 once TRBV9 - CASSVDSGWDSNYEQYF TGTGCCAGCAGCGTAGACTCAGGCTGGGACTCAAACTACGAGCAGTACTTC